The 23 T cell receptor beta chains listed next were all sequenced from one sample in a study of shared clonotypes between healthy human individuals. Naive CD8 cells lacked CD45RO, underwent positive selection for CCR7 and left out terminally differentiated effector memory CD45RA+ cells. The method was immunoSEQ multiplex PCR; TCRdb's version includes in-frame clones alone and lacks a portion of them. The sample contains roughly 2 million clones, about 95% of which appear only once. Sequencing was carried out using naive CD8+ T cells sorted from blood. All receptors come from a man aged 18 to 29 in good health.

The V call is TRBV11-3, the J call TRBJ2-7; 9 bases align to TRBD1. The trim removed 5 bases at V and 5 bases at J, leaving 7 bases unmatched. The CDR3 covers 14 residues. CDR1 is SGHNT, CDR2 YENEEA, per germline. The CDR3 coding sequence is TGTGCCAGCAGCCCCCGACAGGGGGAAGACGAGCAGTACTTC. The encoded protein is CASSPRQGEDEQYF.

Points on this clone: At one end the junction does not follow the germline gene, possibly because of a read error. The chain is built from TRBV14 and TRBJ2-7; D unresolved. Germline V lookup: CDR1 SGHDN, CDR2 FVKESK. The CDR3 runs to 13 residues. The CDR3 DNA sequence: TGTGCCAGCAGCAAAGACGGAACCTACGAGCAGTACTTC. Its protein is CASSKDGTYEQYF.

V is TRBV28 and J is TRBJ2-5; D is undetermined. The CDR3 loop spans 17 amino acids. Trimming stripped 5 bases from V and 4 bases from J, with 23 bases between. From germline, CDR1 is MDHEN and CDR2 SYDVKM. The CDR3 region is CASSPPWGGIVPETQYF. The CDR3 DNA reads TGTGCCAGCAGTCCGCCCTGGGGTGGGATCGTCCCAGAGACCCAGTACTTC.

V gene TRBV9 combines with J gene TRBJ1-2; unclear D gene. The CDR3 runs 14 residues. V was pared by 4 bases and J by 8 bases, with 18 bases between. From germline, CDR1 is SGDLS and CDR2 YYNGEE. The CDR3 is CASSPYSEGQGYTF. CDR3 coding DNA: TGTGCCAGCAGCCCCTACTCGGAGGGCCAAGGCTACACCTTC.

The rearrangement joins TRBV19 to TRBJ1-4; D not resolved. The germline gives CDR1 LNHDA, CDR2 SQIVND (reference sequence). The length of the CDR3 is 12 residues. V was clipped by 3 bases and J by 5 bases, with 4 bases between them. The CDR3 DNA follows: TGTGCCAGTAGTATCCTGAATGAAAAACTGTTTTTT. Translation: CASSILNEKLFF.

In the case of this clone: This specimen includes other DNA sequences encoding the same CDR3. The chain links TRBV9 to TRBJ1-1; TRBD1 matches at 10 bases. Trimming took 3 bases from V and 4 from J; bases not matched to a gene: 0. Germline V gene lookup returns CDR1 SGDLS and CDR2 YYNGEE. The length of the CDR3 is 13 residues. The CDR3 region is CASSGTGGTEAFF. DNA of the CDR3: TGTGCCAGCAGCGGGACAGGGGGCACTGAAGCTTTCTTT.

V usage is TRBV6-1 and J usage is TRBJ2-3; 8 bases align to TRBD2. Germline CDR1 reads MNHNS; CDR2 reads SASEGT. The J segment lost 6 bases and the V segment lost 2 bases, leaving 13 bases of the junction unmatched. The CDR3 totals 17 residues. In DNA, the CDR3 is TGTGCCAGCAGTGAATTGAGAGCGGGGGCCCCGCGGGATACGCAGTATTTT. Protein sequence: CASSELRAGAPRDTQYF.

The chain combines TRBV2 with TRBJ2-5; weak D call: TRBD2 (6 bases). The CDR3 extends over 17 amino acids. Between the trimmed V and J ends, which lost 2 bases and 2 bases, there was a span of 18 bases. CDR1 and CDR2 (germline): SNHLY, FYNNEI. The chain's CDR3 is CASSESGLRGPQETQYF. CDR3 sequence (DNA): TGTGCCAGCAGTGAATCGGGACTCCGGGGCCCACAAGAGACCCAGTACTTC.

The chain has TRBV6-1 and TRBJ2-7; 9 bases agree with TRBD2. There are 17 residues in the CDR3. Looked up from germline, CDR1 is MNHNS and CDR2 is SASEGT. Germline trimming cut 1 base from V and 3 bases from J; bases unmatched to any gene: 10. The CDR3, as DNA: TGTGCCAGCAGTGAAGTGGCGACTAGCGGAGCTATCTACGAGCAGTACTTC. It yields the protein CASSEVATSGAIYEQYF.

The chain recombines TRBV7-9 with TRBJ2-2; TRBD2 matches at 11 bases. V was clipped by 2 bases and J by 1 base; unmatched bases: 3. Looked up from germline, CDR1 is SEHNR and CDR2 is FQNEAQ (reference sequence). The CDR3 has 17 amino acids. CDR3 DNA: TGTGCCAGCAGCTTACAGGGGACTAGCGGGAACACCGGGGAGCTGTTTTTT. It translates to CASSLQGTSGNTGELFF.

The chain couples TRBV7-2 to TRBJ2-3; D might be TRBD2 (6 bases). The CDR3 is 15 residues long. Trimming pared 1 base from V and 2 bases from J, leaving 10 bases between. The V gene's germline CDR1 is SGHTA and CDR2 FQGNSA. This CDR3 is CASSLVAAFTDTQYF. The CDR3, as DNA: TGTGCCAGCAGCTTAGTAGCGGCCTTCACAGATACGCAGTATTTT.

The rearrangement joins TRBV4-3 to TRBJ1-1; D is unresolved. This CDR3 is built from 15 residues. Germline CDR1 LGHNA, CDR2 YSLEER. Trimming shortened V by 1 base and J by 0 bases, and 9 bases separated the two germline ends. The chain's CDR3 is CASSQVFILNTEAFF. In nucleotides, the CDR3 is TGCGCCAGCAGCCAAGTCTTCATTTTGAACACTGAAGCTTTCTTT.

The rearrangement uses TRBV4-1 and TRBJ2-1, with 14 positions matching TRBD2. Germline lookup yields CDR1 MGHRA and CDR2 YSYEKL. J gave up 8 bases and V 0 bases, and 12 bases lay outside the gene matches. The CDR3 covers 19 residues. Here the CDR3 reads CASSQDWRTSGGSGDEQFF. The CDR3 coding sequence is TGCGCCAGCAGCCAAGATTGGAGGACTAGCGGGGGGTCGGGCGATGAGCAGTTCTTC.

The CDR3: CASRETTSGEPEFF. The CDR3 DNA sequence: TGTGCCAGCAGGGAGACGACTAGCGGGGAGCCAGAGTTCTTC. The V gene is TRBV2, the J gene TRBJ2-1; 11 positions agree with TRBD2. The CDR3 consists of 14 residues. Germline loops: CDR1 SNHLY, CDR2 FYNNEI. Germline trimming cut 6 bases from V and 14 bases from J; bases unmatched to any gene: 12.

The chain couples TRBV7-9 to TRBJ2-7; D is ambiguous. V was trimmed by 7 bases and J by 1 base, leaving 8 bases between them. Germline V gives CDR1 SEHNR, CDR2 FQNEAQ (reference sequence). CDR3 length: 12 amino acids. The CDR3 region is CASTQGSYEQYF. CDR3 bases: TGTGCCAGCACCCAAGGTTCCTACGAGCAGTACTTC. The whole variable domain, remainder taken from reference TRBV7-9 and TRBJ2-7, is DTGVSQNPRHKITKRGQNVTFRCDPISEHNRLYWYRQTLGQGPEFLTYFQNEAQLEKSRLLSDRFSAERPKGSFSTLEIQRTEQGDSAMYLCASTQGSYEQYFGPGTRLTVT.

The chain uses TRBV4-2 and TRBJ2-2; a possible D gene is TRBD1 (5 bases). This CDR3 is built from 15 residues. The V end was cut by 0 bases, the J end by 2 bases, with 7 bases between. Germline-derived CDR1 and CDR2 are LGHNA and YNFKEQ. CDR3 bases: TGTGCCAGCAGCCAAGATCAGGGCAACACCGGGGAGCTGTTTTTT. Translation gives CASSQDQGNTGELFF.

This sequence joins TRBV4-3 and TRBJ2-7, with 7 bases fitting TRBD1. The CDR3 contains 14 residues. The junction had 5 bases not matched to a gene; V was cut back by 1 base and J by 5 bases. CDR1 and CDR2 (germline): LGHNA, YSLEER. The CDR3 loop reads CASSQVETGNEQYF. CDR3 bases: TGCGCCAGCAGCCAAGTCGAGACAGGGAACGAGCAGTACTTC.

Details on this clone: This specimen includes other DNA sequences encoding the same CDR3. This chain connects TRBV2 to TRBJ2-1, with D unclear. Trimming cost V 0 bases and J 10 bases, with 7 bases left between them. This CDR3 is built from 12 residues. Germline CDR1 SNHLY, CDR2 FYNNEI. CDR3 sequence reads: CASSEALGEQFF. Written as DNA, the CDR3 is TGTGCCAGCAGTGAAGCGCTTGGGGAGCAGTTCTTC.

The chain recombines TRBV27 with TRBJ2-6; tentatively, D is TRBD1 (6 bases). The CDR3 contains 16 residues. In germline, CDR1 is MNHEY, CDR2 SMNVEV (reference sequence). V was pared by 6 bases and J by 4 bases, with 16 bases between. The CDR3: CASRATGGYGANVLTF. Here the CDR3 DNA reads TGTGCCAGCAGGGCGACAGGTGGATACGGGGCCAACGTCCTGACTTTC.

The chain has TRBV21-1 and TRBJ2-1; the table's D gene call, TRBD1, was not cross checked with the DNA. TRBV21-1 is termed a pseudogene. The CDR3 extends over 12 amino acids. The CDR3 sequence is CASSSPRNEQFF. CDR3 DNA sequence: TGTGCCAGCAGCTCACCCAGAAACGAGCAGTTCTTC.

This clone came up once. The chain combines TRBV5-4 with TRBJ2-3, with 11 nucleotides matching TRBD2. Germline V gene data show CDR1 as SGHNT and CDR2 as YYREEE (reference sequence). V was pared by 4 bases and J by 2 bases, with 9 bases of the junction left unmatched. This CDR3 is built from 17 residues. CDR3 region: CASSHSGGGKHTDTQYF. Here the CDR3 DNA reads TGTGCCAGCAGCCATAGCGGGGGGGGAAAACACACAGATACGCAGTATTTT. Using reference TRBV5-4 and TRBJ2-3 for the parts outside the CDR3, the full variable domain is ETGVTQSPTHLIKTRGQQVTLRCSSQSGHNTVSWYQQALGQGPQFIFQYYREEENGRGNFPPRFSGLQFPNYSSELNVNALELDDSALYLCASSHSGGGKHTDTQYFGPGTRLTVL.

The chain uses TRBV7-9 and TRBJ1-4, with D possibly matching TRBD1 (5 bases). V was cut by 10 bases and J by 6 bases, with 15 bases left in between. Germline loops: CDR1 SEHNR, CDR2 FQNEAQ (reference sequence). The CDR3 is made up of 13 amino acids. The CDR3 here is CATEQDLDEKLFF. CDR3 bases: TGTGCCACCGAACAGGATCTAGATGAAAAACTGTTTTTT.

The V gene is TRBV9, the J gene TRBJ2-7; D is perhaps TRBD1 (7 bases). There are 12 residues in the CDR3. The germline gives CDR1 SGDLS, CDR2 YYNGEE. The V and J ends lost 3 bases and 6 bases respectively, with 10 bases between them. CDR3 residues: CASSGQGGEQYF. The CDR3 nucleotides read TGTGCCAGCAGCGGACAGGGAGGCGAGCAGTACTTC.